A single sample is the source of the 8 T cell receptor beta chains below, sequenced in a study of long-term antiretroviral therapy in people with HIV. Sequencing relied on immunoSEQ assay v3.0, run at survey level. Generated by immunoSEQ multiplex PCR, the TCRdb table keeps only in-frame clones and is missing some. The sample lists about 21,000 clones, roughly 87% occurring once. The sample was unsorted PBMCs, taken 0.2 years before starting antiretroviral therapy. Receptors originate from a man between 18 and 29 years old with HIV.

The chain employs TRBV18 and TRBJ2-3; D is ambiguous. Per the germline V gene, CDR1 is KGHSH and CDR2 is LQKENI. This CDR3 has 18 residues. V was pared by 3 bases and J by 2 bases, with 21 bases between. The CDR3 region is CASSPADTLTYYTDTQYF. The CDR3 bases are TGTGCCAGCTCACCGGCGGATACCCTCACTTACTACACAGATACGCAGTATTTT. Based on the CDR3 plus reference TRBV18 and TRBJ2-3, the full variable domain is NAGVMQNPRHLVRRRGQEARLRCSPMKGHSHVYWYRQLPEEGLKFMVYLQKENIIDESGMPKERFSAEFPKEGPSILRIQQVVRGDSAAYFCASSPADTLTYYTDTQYFGPGTRLTVL.

Only one count was recorded for this clone. The chain couples TRBV9 to TRBJ2-1; D not certain. Trimming stripped 7 bases from V and 7 bases from J, with 21 bases between. The CDR3 contains 15 residues. Germline CDR1 and CDR2: SGDLS and YYNGEE. CDR3 sequence: CASGPFAVGWNEQFF. For the CDR3, the DNA is TGTGCCAGCGGACCCTTTGCGGTCGGCTGGAATGAGCAGTTCTTC.

The chain combines TRBV5-6 with TRBJ2-7; 7 nucleotides align to TRBD2. The V segment lost 2 bases and the J segment 6 bases; nucleotides outside the gene matches: 14. Germline CDR1 is SGHDT and CDR2 is YYEEEE. This CDR3 region has 16 residues. CDR3 residues: CASSLVRVGGFGEQYF. The CDR3 bases are TGTGCCAGCAGCTTAGTCAGGGTCGGGGGGTTTGGCGAGCAGTACTTC.

The gene calls are TRBV18 and TRBJ2-5; D is undetermined. CDR1 and CDR2 from the germline V gene are KGHSH and LQKENI. This CDR3 region has 14 residues. V was pared by 2 bases and J by 1 base, with 8 bases between. The CDR3 loop reads CASSPVAGQETQYF. CDR3 nucleotide sequence: TGTGCCAGCTCACCAGTAGCAGGCCAAGAGACCCAGTACTTC.

This clone came up once. The chain employs TRBV6-6 and TRBJ2-1; possibly TRBD1 for D (5 bases). Between the trimmed V and J ends, which lost 5 bases and 2 bases, there was a span of 7 bases. The CDR3 sequence is 13 residues long. Germline CDR1 MNHNY, CDR2 SVGAGI (reference sequence). The DNA of the CDR3 is TGTGCCAGCAGTACAGGACCCTACAATGAGCAGTTCTTC. This codes for CASSTGPYNEQFF.

The chain couples TRBV5-1 to TRBJ2-7; D is unclear. This CDR3 comprises 15 residues. The V gene lost 0 bases and the J gene lost 4 bases, with 14 bases spanning the gap. The V gene's germline CDR1 is SGHRS and CDR2 YFSETQ. The CDR3 nucleotides are TGCGCCAGCAGCTTGGAGGGATCCGGACCTTACGAGCAGTACTTC. Its protein is CASSLEGSGPYEQYF.

V usage is TRBV5-1 and J usage is TRBJ2-3, with a weak D call TRBD2 (5 bases). The CDR3 length is 16 residues. Trimming took 5 bases from V and 4 from J, leaving 20 bases between them. CDR1 and CDR2 from the germline V gene are SGHRS and YFSETQ. The CDR3 is CASSRAEGTGADTQYF. The CDR3 DNA sequence: TGCGCCAGCAGTAGGGCTGAGGGCACGGGCGCAGATACGCAGTATTTT. The whole variable domain, remainder taken from reference TRBV5-1 and TRBJ2-3, is KAGVTQTPRYLIKTRGQQVTLSCSPISGHRSVSWYQQTPGQGLQFLFEYFSETQRNKGNFPGRFSGRQFSNSRSEMNVSTLELGDSALYLCASSRAEGTGADTQYFGPGTRLTVL.

V is TRBV7-9 and J is TRBJ2-1, with TRBD1 as a possible D gene (6 bases). Germline V gene sequence: CDR1 SEHNR, CDR2 FQNEAQ (reference sequence). The CDR3 spans 14 residues. The V and J ends lost 7 bases and 5 bases respectively, with 15 bases between them. This CDR3 reads CASTIDRYHNEQFF. As DNA, the CDR3 is TGTGCCAGCACCATCGACAGGTACCACAATGAGCAGTTCTTC.